This T cell receptor (beta chain) derives from a study of blood T cell repertoires in COVID-19. Looking at the study overall: COVID-19 samples collected from the United States, Italy and Spain covered acute and convalescent phases.

The cohort comprised adults aged roughly 18 to 100 years residing in about two dozen US areas. The CDR3 is made up of 15 amino acids. The V end lost 6 bases, the J end lost 9 bases, and 22 bases lay between the germline ends. The germline CDR1 and CDR2 sequences are SGHRS and YFSETQ. Data came from immunoSEQ multiplex PCR; TCRdb stores just in-frame clones and leaves some out. The table includes more than 300,000 clones, approximately 89% detected once. Sequenced material: PBMCs or T cells enriched from blood (not recorded which). The chain carries TRBV5-1 and TRBJ2-1; no definite D call. This clonotype was obtained from a man aged 35 to 55 in a cohort exposed to, infected with or recovered from COVID-19 (not recorded which). The CDR3 coding sequence is TGCGCCAGCAAGTTTGCGGAGTACTCAGTTACTGAGCAGTTCTTC. Encoded protein: CASKFAEYSVTEQFF. The full variable domain, completed using reference TRBV5-1 and TRBJ2-1, is KAGVTQTPRYLIKTRGQQVTLSCSPISGHRSVSWYQQTPGQGLQFLFEYFSETQRNKGNFPGRFSGRQFSNSRSEMNVSTLELGDSALYLCASKFAEYSVTEQFFGPGTRLTVL.